These 30 T cell receptor beta chains came from one sample sequenced in a study of cytotoxic CD8 clonotypes in ibrutinib-treated CLL. Here immunoSEQ multiplex PCR was the method, and the copy in TCRdb shows in-frame clones only, minus some. This sample carries some 200,000 clones, around 75% of them seen once, and the ten largest clones take approximately 6%. The sequenced sample was PBMCs, obtained after 12 months of ibrutinib treatment. All receptors derive from a human donor with chronic lymphocytic leukemia.

There are a few counts of this clone. This sequence joins TRBV6-1 and TRBJ1-4; unclear D gene. The CDR3 sequence is 16 residues long. The germline V gene has CDR1 MNHNS and CDR2 SASEGT. V gave up 1 base and J gave up 2 bases, with 11 bases separating them. The CDR3 sequence is CASSEEMAPTNEKLFF. The CDR3 DNA reads as TGTGCCAGCAGTGAAGAGATGGCTCCGACTAATGAAAAACTGTTTTTT.

Points on this clone: The sample contains more than one DNA sequence encoding this CDR3. J is TRBJ1-5 and V is TRBV30; D uncertain. V was trimmed by 0 bases and J by 2 bases, leaving 8 bases between them. Germline loops: CDR1 GTSNPN, CDR2 SVGIG (reference sequence). The length of the CDR3 is 14 residues. CDR3 sequence: CAWSVGLGNQPQHF. The CDR3 nucleotides read TGTGCCTGGAGTGTAGGATTGGGCAATCAGCCCCAGCATTTT.

The V gene is TRBV7-2, the J gene TRBJ2-1, with TRBD2 as a possible D gene (5 bases). Germline CDR1 reads SGHTA; CDR2 reads FQGNSA. The CDR3 is made up of 17 amino acids. V lost 4 bases and J lost 2, with 18 bases in between. This chain's CDR3 is CASSSEGSGFAYNEQFF. The CDR3 region has the DNA TGTGCCAGCAGCTCCGAGGGAAGCGGATTTGCCTACAATGAGCAGTTCTTC.

J is TRBJ2-7 and V is TRBV4-3, with TRBD2 matching 7 bases. With 0 bases clipped from V and 1 base from J, the junction kept 6 bases outside the gene matches. The CDR3 consists of 16 residues. CDR1 and CDR2 from the germline V gene are LGHNA and YSLEER. This chain's CDR3 is CASSQDRHGGSYEQYF. The CDR3 DNA reads TGCGCCAGCAGCCAAGATCGACACGGGGGGTCCTACGAGCAGTACTTC.

The chain has TRBV7-9 and TRBJ1-3; possible D gene TRBD1, 5 bases. The CDR3 is made up of 15 amino acids. Germline-derived CDR1 and CDR2 are SEHNR and FQNEAQ (reference sequence). Trimming shortened V by 2 bases and J by 3 bases, and 11 bases separated the two germline ends. In nucleotides, the CDR3 is TGTGCCAGCAGCTTATCGCAGGGTGGTGGAAACACCATATATTTT. It specifies CASSLSQGGGNTIYF. The full variable domain, completed using reference TRBV7-9 and TRBJ1-3, is DTGVSQNPRHKITKRGQNVTFRCDPISEHNRLYWYRQTLGQGPEFLTYFQNEAQLEKSRLLSDRFSAERPKGSFSTLEIQRTEQGDSAMYLCASSLSQGGGNTIYFGEGSWLTVV.

Here the CDR3 reads CASSQLGGGSYEQYF. The CDR3 DNA is TGCGCCAGCAGCCAACTGGGAGGGGGGAGCTACGAGCAGTACTTC. The chain couples TRBV4-3 to TRBJ2-7; tentatively, D is TRBD2 (7 bases). Deletions cut 2 bases from V and 3 bases from J, with 14 bases between. This CDR3 has 15 amino acids. Germline lookup yields CDR1 LGHNA and CDR2 YSLEER.

About this clone: Its ends do not fully match the called genes, so a read error is possible. The chain is built from TRBV7-9 and TRBJ1-4, with 9 bases fitting TRBD1. The CDR3 spans 14 residues. Germline V gene sequence: CDR1 SEHNR, CDR2 FQNEAQ (reference sequence). The CDR3 region is CASSLGDRAEKLFF. CDR3 sequence (DNA): TGTGCCAGCAGTTTAGGGGACAGGGCTGAAAAACTGTTTTTT.

The genes are TRBV11-2 and TRBJ2-5; D is unclear. CDR1 is SGHAT and CDR2 is FQNNGV in the germline V gene. The length of the CDR3 is 13 residues. Trimming stripped 2 bases from V and 4 bases from J, with 8 bases between. DNA of the CDR3: TGTGCCAGCAGCTTAAGGTCCCGAGAGACCCAGTACTTC. It is translated as CASSLRSRETQYF.

This clone turned up a few times. The CDR3 nucleotides are TGTGCCAGCAGCCCCACAGGGATGAGCAATCAGCCCCAGCATTTT. Residues: CASSPTGMSNQPQHF. The V and J genes are TRBV4-2 and TRBJ1-5; possibly TRBD1 for D (6 bases). The germline CDR1 and CDR2 sequences are LGHNA and YNFKEQ. The CDR3 is 15 residues long. Trimming removed 4 bases from V and 1 base from J, with 11 bases in between.

The chain has TRBV28 and TRBJ2-2, with D unresolved. CDR3 length: 14 residues. V lost 3 bases and J lost 5, with 10 bases in between. In germline, CDR1 is MDHEN, CDR2 SYDVKM. CDR3 region: CASSFEGWTGELFF. CDR3 coding DNA: TGTGCCAGCAGTTTTGAAGGATGGACCGGGGAGCTGTTTTTT.

A few counts support this clone. The chain is built from TRBV4-1 and TRBJ2-7; D is uncertain. The V and J ends lost 0 bases and 2 bases respectively, with 8 bases between them. The CDR3 contains 14 residues. Germline CDR1 MGHRA, CDR2 YSYEKL. The CDR3 DNA is TGCGCCAGCAGCCAAGACTCAGGTACCTACGAGCAGTACTTC. It is translated as CASSQDSGTYEQYF.

This chain links TRBV30 with TRBJ2-2; D unresolved. Trimming pared 3 bases from V and 1 base from J, leaving 6 bases between. The CDR3 runs to 13 residues. Germline CDR1 is GTSNPN and CDR2 is SVGIG (reference sequence). The CDR3 coding sequence is TGTGCCTGGAGGACGGAGAACACCGGGGAGCTGTTTTTT. This gives the protein CAWRTENTGELFF.

The chain has TRBV9 and TRBJ2-5; D is unresolved. This CDR3 contains 14 residues. V was shortened by 6 bases and J by 1 base, with 13 bases between the two germline ends. Germline lookup yields CDR1 SGDLS and CDR2 YYNGEE. CDR3 DNA: TGTGCCAGCAACCCGATAGGGCCCCAAGAGACCCAGTACTTC. It encodes CASNPIGPQETQYF.

Details on this clone: The junction departs from germline at one end; a sequencing error may be responsible. This chain joins TRBV4-2 and TRBJ1-1; tentatively, D is TRBD1 (6 bases). The CDR3 has 14 residues. Germline V gene sequence: CDR1 LGHNA, CDR2 YNFKEQ. The CDR3 nucleotides are TGTGCCAGCAGCCAAGATTTGGGGGCGACTGGAGCTTTCTTT. As protein: CASSQDLGATGAFF.

This chain joins TRBV7-3 and TRBJ1-1, with a possible D match to TRBD1 (5 bases). The CDR3 extends over 15 amino acids. Trimming removed 2 bases at V and 4 bases at J, with 14 bases between. Germline V gene sequence: CDR1 SGHTA, CDR2 FQGTGA. The CDR3 loop is CASSLGQGGLTEAFF. CDR3 bases: TGTGCCAGCAGCTTAGGGCAGGGTGGGCTCACTGAAGCTTTCTTT.

The rearrangement links TRBV5-6 to TRBJ1-1; no clear D gene. In germline, CDR1 is SGHDT, CDR2 YYEEEE. Trimming took 0 bases from V and 4 from J, leaving 19 bases between them. The CDR3 consists of 17 residues. CDR3 sequence reads: CASSLGSSRAGGTEAFF. DNA for the CDR3: TGTGCCAGCAGCTTGGGGTCGTCGAGGGCGGGAGGCACTGAAGCTTTCTTT.

The J gene is TRBJ2-7, the V gene TRBV2, with 13 bases identical to TRBD2. V dropped 2 bases and J dropped 3; count of bases not matched to a gene: 4. The CDR3 extends over 16 amino acids. Germline CDR1 is SNHLY and CDR2 is FYNNEI. This CDR3 reads CASSERGTSGDYEQYF. DNA of the CDR3: TGTGCCAGCAGTGAACGGGGGACTAGCGGGGACTACGAGCAGTACTTC. Based on the CDR3 plus reference TRBV2 and TRBJ2-7, the full variable domain is EPEVTQTPSHQVTQMGQEVILRCVPISNHLYFYWYRQILGQKVEFLVSFYNNEISEKSEIFDDQFSVERPDGSNFTLKIRSTKLEDSAMYFCASSERGTSGDYEQYFGPGTRLTVT.

This clone occurred a few times. The CDR3 loop is CASSYPIVIQNEKLFF. CDR3 in DNA: TGTGCCAGCAGTTACCCGATAGTGATACAAAATGAAAAACTGTTTTTT. J is TRBJ1-4 and V is TRBV6-5; D is unresolved. This CDR3 contains 16 residues. Germline CDR1 reads MNHEY; CDR2 reads SVGAGI. V was shortened by 2 bases and J by 5 bases, with 15 bases between the two germline ends.

This chain joins TRBV27 and TRBJ1-2, with 9 bases fitting TRBD1. CDR1 is MNHEY, CDR2 SMNVEV, per germline (reference sequence). J gave up 2 bases and V 6 bases, and 10 bases lay outside the gene matches. The CDR3 covers 16 residues. CDR3 in amino acids: CASRKQGAIRNYGYTF. CDR3 coding DNA: TGTGCCAGCAGGAAACAGGGGGCGATAAGGAACTATGGCTACACCTTC.

The chain links TRBV5-6 to TRBJ1-5; D gene unclear. Trimming took off 2 bases at V and 1 base at J, with 10 bases between the two ends. The length of the CDR3 is 15 residues. Germline CDR1 and CDR2: SGHDT and YYEEEE. Here the CDR3 reads CASSLYSPSNQPQHF. CDR3 coding DNA: TGTGCCAGCAGCTTATATTCTCCCAGCAATCAGCCCCAGCATTTT.

This chain links TRBV11-2 with TRBJ2-3; TRBD2 matches 8 bases. Germline-derived CDR1 and CDR2 are SGHAT and FQNNGV. CDR3 length: 15 residues. The V gene end was trimmed by 1 base and the J gene end by 5 bases; junction bases not matched to a gene: 5. In DNA form, the CDR3 reads TGTGCCAGCAGCTTAGTGCCAGCGGGAGTAGATACGCAGTATTTT. Translated: CASSLVPAGVDTQYF.

There are a few counts of this clone. The chain links TRBV5-4 to TRBJ2-2; 7 bases align to TRBD2. The V gene end was trimmed by 4 bases and the J gene end by 3 bases; junction bases not matched to a gene: 6. The CDR3 extends over 15 amino acids. Per the germline V gene, CDR1 is SGHNT and CDR2 is YYREEE (reference sequence). CDR3 nucleotides: TGTGCCAGCAGCACCGGGACTACTCACACCGGGGAGCTGTTTTTT. Amino acids: CASSTGTTHTGELFF.

The rearrangement links TRBV6-9 to TRBJ2-5; 8 bases agree with TRBD1. V shed 6 bases, J shed 0 bases, and the junction held 9 bases outside the gene matches. The CDR3 covers 16 residues. Germline CDR1 is MNHGY and CDR2 is SVAAGI. CDR3 in DNA: TGTGCCAGCAGCTACTGGTCGGACAGGGACCAAGAGACCCAGTACTTC. Its translation: CASSYWSDRDQETQYF.

The chain is built from TRBV9 and TRBJ1-1, with TRBD1 matching over 10 bases. Looked up from germline, CDR1 is SGDLS and CDR2 is YYNGEE. CDR3 length: 14 amino acids. V shed 4 bases, J shed 1 base, and the junction held 1 base outside the gene matches. The CDR3 nucleotides read TGTGCCAGCAGCCGGACAGGGGGGAACACTGAAGCTTTCTTT. Translating it yields CASSRTGGNTEAFF. The complete variable domain, with remaining parts taken from reference TRBV9 and TRBJ1-1, reads DSGVTQTPKHLITATGQRVTLRCSPRSGDLSVYWYQQSLDQGLQFLIQYYNGEERAKGNILERFSAQQFPDLHSELNLSSLELGDSALYFCASSRTGGNTEAFFGQGTRLTVV.

This clone has a handful of counts. The V gene is TRBV2, the J gene TRBJ1-2; D unclear. The CDR3 runs to 13 residues. Germline lookup yields CDR1 SNHLY and CDR2 FYNNEI. Trimming took off 10 bases at V and 4 bases at J, with 16 bases between the two ends. The DNA of the CDR3 is TGTGCCACCACGGTTTCAGACCCCTATGGCTACACCTTC. This sequence encodes CATTVSDPYGYTF.

This rearrangement joins TRBV19 to TRBJ2-1; D remains unclear. CDR3 length equals 15 residues. The ends were cut back, 4 bases at V and 8 bases at J, with 18 bases in the middle. The germline V gene encodes CDR1 LNHDA and CDR2 SQIVND (reference sequence). CDR3 protein: CASSTYEKSRDEQFF. CDR3 bases: TGTGCCAGTAGTACGTACGAGAAAAGTAGGGATGAGCAGTTCTTC.

This sequence joins TRBV4-3 and TRBJ2-2, with D perhaps TRBD1 (6 bases). The CDR3 covers 17 residues. CDR1 and CDR2 from the germline V gene are LGHNA and YSLEER. Trimming left V 0 bases short and J 4 bases short, with 15 bases between. CDR3 nucleotides: TGCGCCAGCAGCCAAGAGGATGGGGACACGACCACCGGGGAGCTGTTTTTT. It codes for CASSQEDGDTTTGELFF.

The chain links TRBV27 to TRBJ2-1, with 9 bases matching TRBD2. Trimming at V came to 3 bases and at J to 10 bases, leaving 4 bases not matched to a gene. Germline assignment: CDR1 MNHEY and CDR2 SMNVEV (reference sequence). The CDR3 covers 13 residues. CDR3 amino acids: CASSFSAGGEQFF. CDR3 nucleotides: TGTGCCAGCAGTTTTTCCGCGGGAGGGGAGCAGTTCTTC.

V and J are TRBV7-9 and TRBJ1-5; 10 positions match TRBD1. Trimming took 3 bases from V and 0 from J; bases not matched to a gene: 8. Germline assignment: CDR1 SEHNR and CDR2 FQNEAQ (reference sequence). This CDR3 is 18 amino acids long. CDR3 region: CASSLGQGSRYSNQPQHF. The CDR3 nucleotides read TGTGCCAGCAGCTTGGGACAGGGGTCACGTTATAGCAATCAGCCCCAGCATTTT.

This sequence joins TRBV7-3 and TRBJ1-2, with 8 bases identical to TRBD1. The germline V gene encodes CDR1 SGHTA and CDR2 FQGTGA. The V gene end was trimmed by 6 bases and the J gene end by 8 bases; junction bases not matched to a gene: 17. There are 16 residues in the CDR3. CDR3 in amino acids: CASRQTIGQGEEGYTF. Written as DNA, the CDR3 is TGTGCCAGCAGACAAACCATAGGACAGGGAGAGGAGGGCTACACCTTC.